The entry below gives a single T cell receptor beta chain sequence along with its context. Antigen unknown. This entry is derived from a study of blood T cells in healthy people across ages. Study-wide results and caveats: Higher diversity and more naive CD4+ cells were features of long-lived donors, compared to aged donors. Per million T cells, the diversity of TCR beta decreased roughly linearly as age advanced. A strong correlation between TCR beta diversity and naive T cell percentage was seen.

Using a J-beta primer mix together with a sample-barcoded 5' primer, a second PCR was run for roughly 6 to 12 cycles. TCRdb ran MiXCR on the 5' RACE reads and lists one entry per CDR3 protein. The repertoire holds 600,000 or so distinct CDR3 sequences, with around a fifth as singletons. Total RNA was extracted at no less than 6 micrograms per sample. This clonotype was obtained from a man aged 65 to 79 in good health. Sequences were obtained from blood.

The CDR3 DNA reads as TGTGCCAGCAGCGTAGCCAGCGGGACGGGGAATGAGCAGTTCTTC. Its translation: CASSVASGTGNEQFF. J is TRBJ2-1 and V is TRBV9; 7 nucleotides agree with TRBD2. The CDR3 covers 15 residues. Germline V gives CDR1 SGDLS, CDR2 YYNGEE. Trimming cost V 0 bases and J 7 bases; bases outside gene matches: 7.